These 26 T cell receptor beta chains came from one sample sequenced in a study of beta chain features in type 1 diabetes. Findings and limits, study-wide: People with Type 1 diabetes carried modestly yet significantly shorter TCRB CDR3s in all four CD4+ subsets.

Their target antigens are unknown. Reverse transcription of all isolated RNA meant that expressed TCRB transcripts were sequenced. Profiled with immunoSEQ multiplex PCR; TCRdb holds only in-frame clones, not every one. Of some 120,000 clones in the sample, approximately 15% were seen once. The specimen was central memory CD4+ T cells from blood. The receptors shown here come from a man younger than 35 with type 1 diabetes.

This chain joins TRBV4-3 and TRBJ2-2, with D possibly being TRBD1 or TRBD2 (5 bases each). The CDR3 covers 14 residues. V gave up 3 bases and J gave up 2 bases, with 7 bases separating them. The germline CDR1 and CDR2 sequences are LGHNA and YSLEER. CDR3 amino acids: CASSHGGNTGELFF. CDR3 coding DNA: TGCGCCAGCAGCCATGGGGGTAACACCGGGGAGCTGTTTTTT.

This clone appeared a few times. The chain recombines TRBV2 with TRBJ2-2; D gene ambiguous. CDR1 SNHLY and CDR2 FYNNEI come from the germline V gene. V lost 6 bases and J lost 3, with 8 bases in between. The CDR3 is made up of 13 amino acids. This chain's CDR3 is CASRPIHTGELFF. The DNA for the CDR3 is TGTGCCAGCAGACCTATTCACACCGGGGAGCTGTTTTTT.

This clone was seen a handful of times. V usage is TRBV7-9 and J usage is TRBJ2-3; weak D call: TRBD2 (5 bases). Trimming removed 1 base from V and 0 bases from J, with 8 bases in between. Germline CDR1 SEHNR, CDR2 FQNEAQ (reference sequence). This CDR3 region has 15 residues. The CDR3 DNA sequence: TGTGCCAGCAGCTTAGGGGAGACTAGCACAGATACGCAGTATTTT. This translates into CASSLGETSTDTQYF.

The rearrangement joins TRBV30 to TRBJ2-5, with 7 bases identical to TRBD1. V shed 3 bases and J 4 bases; nucleotides not matched to a gene: 8. The CDR3 has 14 amino acids. The germline V gene has CDR1 GTSNPN and CDR2 SVGIG (reference sequence). The CDR3 sequence: CAWRDRTGGETQYF. CDR3 sequence (DNA): TGTGCCTGGAGGGACAGGACAGGCGGAGAGACCCAGTACTTC.

This clone came up many times. The DNA of the CDR3 is TGCGCCAGCAGCCCAGGGGAAACAGATACGCAGTATTTT. It specifies CASSPGETDTQYF. The J gene is TRBJ2-3, the V gene TRBV5-1; D might be TRBD1 (6 bases). V was cut by 4 bases and J by 3 bases, with 9 bases left in between. This CDR3 contains 13 residues. The germline V gene has CDR1 SGHRS and CDR2 YFSETQ.

The chain has TRBV7-3 and TRBJ2-1; weak D call: TRBD1 (5 bases). Germline V gives CDR1 SGHTA, CDR2 FQGTGA. The CDR3 runs 15 residues. V shed 6 bases and J shed 2 bases, with 14 bases lying between them. CDR3: CASSPGRVTYNEQFF. In DNA form, the CDR3 reads TGTGCCAGCAGTCCAGGCAGGGTAACCTACAATGAGCAGTTCTTC.

This clone has a handful of counts. V and J are TRBV4-3 and TRBJ1-4; the D is unclear. Trimming took 1 base from V and 4 from J, leaving 16 bases between them. Germline V gene sequence: CDR1 LGHNA, CDR2 YSLEER. The CDR3 sequence is 17 residues long. CDR3 bases: TGCGCCAGCAGCCAAGGAAATTCGGGGAGACATAATGAAAAACTGTTTTTT. Its protein is CASSQGNSGRHNEKLFF.

This clone was detected only a few times. The sample contains more than one DNA sequence encoding this CDR3. This chain uses TRBV27 with TRBJ2-5; D may be TRBD2 (5 bases). This CDR3 comprises 13 residues. Germline V gene sequence: CDR1 MNHEY, CDR2 SMNVEV (reference sequence). Trimming took off 3 bases at V and 5 bases at J, with 10 bases between the two ends. CDR3 loop: CASSLGPGETQYF. The DNA of the CDR3 is TGTGCCAGCAGTTTGGGCCCGGGGGAGACCCAGTACTTC.

This chain connects TRBV10-3 to TRBJ2-2; 7 bases line up with TRBD2. J gave up 4 bases and V 6 bases, and 14 bases lay outside the gene matches. CDR3 size: 17 residues. In germline, CDR1 is ENHRY, CDR2 SYGVKD. The CDR3 is CAISTPRRRERTGELFF. Here the CDR3 DNA reads TGTGCCATCAGCACTCCCCGTCGGCGGGAGCGCACCGGGGAGCTGTTTTTT.

This clone was picked up a small number of times. One junction end disagrees with the germline gene, perhaps due to a read error. The CDR3 DNA reads TGTGCCAGCGGGATGGGGACAGGGTCCTTGGGGTTC. This codes for CASGMGTGSLGF. The V call is TRBV10-3, the J call TRBJ2-7, with 9 bases aligning to TRBD1. CDR1 and CDR2 (germline): ENHRY, SYGVKD. The CDR3 runs to 12 residues.

This clone was counted once. This rearrangement joins TRBV6-5 to TRBJ2-7; no firm D call. Trimming took off 0 bases at V and 4 bases at J, with 7 bases between the two ends. The germline V gene has CDR1 MNHEY and CDR2 SVGAGI. CDR3 size: 13 residues. CDR3 sequence: CASSYSYRYEQYF. In DNA, the CDR3 is TGTGCCAGCAGTTACTCGTACAGATACGAGCAGTACTTC.

V and J are TRBV25-1 and TRBJ1-5; no clear D gene. Trimming took 2 bases from V and 4 from J, leaving 9 bases between them. This CDR3 contains 14 residues. CDR1 and CDR2 (germline): MGHDK, SYGVNS. The CDR3 DNA reads as TGTGCCAGCAGTGAAGCGGGCTCTAATCAGCCCCAGCATTTT. Residues: CASSEAGSNQPQHF. Drawing the rest from reference TRBV25-1 and TRBJ1-5, the complete variable domain is EADIYQTPRYLVIGTGKKITLECSQTMGHDKMYWYQQDPGMELHLIHYSYGVNSTEKGDLSSESTVSRIRTEHFPLTLESARPSHTSQYLCASSEAGSNQPQHFGDGTRLSIL.

The table lists this clone with many counts. The chain combines TRBV6-1 with TRBJ1-5; 10 bases are a match to TRBD1. The CDR3 is 15 residues long. Germline V gene data show CDR1 as MNHNS and CDR2 as SASEGT. J was trimmed by 1 base and V by 5 bases; bases with no gene match: 2. The CDR3 DNA reads as TGTGCCAGCAGTCTGGACAGGGGGAGCAATCAGCCCCAGCATTTT. Encoded protein: CASSLDRGSNQPQHF.

The rearrangement uses TRBV7-2 and TRBJ1-5; D is unresolved. The CDR3 totals 16 residues. The germline V gene encodes CDR1 SGHTA and CDR2 FQGNSA. Deletions cut 1 base from V and 6 bases from J, with 16 bases between. This CDR3 is CASSLGGYAGFQPQHF. Written as DNA, the CDR3 is TGTGCCAGCAGCTTAGGTGGATATGCGGGGTTTCAGCCCCAGCATTTT.

This clone was observed a handful of times. The V and J genes are TRBV5-5 and TRBJ2-5; D might be TRBD1 or TRBD2, each matching 6 bases. V shed 7 bases and J shed 2 bases, with 18 bases lying between them. Germline CDR1 reads SGHKS; CDR2 reads YYEKEE (reference sequence). The CDR3 sequence is 15 residues long. The CDR3 reads CASLLGGVYQETQYF. The DNA of the CDR3 is TGTGCCAGCCTCTTGGGGGGCGTTTATCAAGAGACCCAGTACTTC. Together with reference TRBV5-5 and TRBJ2-5, the CDR3 gives the full variable domain: DAGVTQSPTHLIKTRGQQVTLRCSPISGHKSVSWYQQVLGQGPQFIFQYYEKEERGRGNFPDRFSARQFPNYSSELNVNALLLGDSALYLCASLLGGVYQETQYFGPGTRLLVL.

The CDR3 nucleotides are TGTGCCAGCAGATATGGACAGGGGCCCTACGAGCAGTACTTC. It yields the protein CASRYGQGPYEQYF. The rearrangement links TRBV5-6 to TRBJ2-7; 9 nucleotides line up with TRBD1. This CDR3 comprises 14 residues. V lost 5 bases to trimming and J lost 2 bases; unmatched junction nucleotides: 5. The germline V gene has CDR1 SGHDT and CDR2 YYEEEE.

V and J are TRBV7-2 and TRBJ1-1; 9 bases match TRBD1. V shed 10 bases, J shed 1 base, and the junction held 4 bases outside the gene matches. The V gene's germline CDR1 is SGHTA and CDR2 FQGNSA. The CDR3 spans 13 residues. The CDR3 nucleotides are TGTGCCACCGCGGGACAGGGGAACACTGAAGCTTTCTTT. It yields the protein CATAGQGNTEAFF.

This clone came up a few times. This chain joins TRBV7-3 and TRBJ2-2; 7 positions match TRBD1. The CDR3 runs 15 residues. With V trimmed by 4 bases and J by 8 bases, 10 bases remained unmatched. CDR1 is SGHTA and CDR2 is FQGTGA in the germline V gene. The CDR3 bases are TGTGCCAGCAGCTCCCCAGGGGGATTAGGAGGGGAGCTGTTTTTT. Its translation is CASSSPGGLGGELFF.

The rearrangement uses TRBV6-6 and TRBJ2-1; D possibly uses TRBD1 or TRBD2 (5 bases each). This CDR3 is 15 amino acids long. The V end was cut by 8 bases, the J end by 0 bases, with 14 bases between. Germline assignment: CDR1 MNHNY and CDR2 SVGAGI (reference sequence). The CDR3 nucleotides read TGTGCCAGCTGGAGGAAGGGACCCTCCTACAATGAGCAGTTCTTC. It translates to CASWRKGPSYNEQFF.

This clone was seen more than once but under ten times. V and J are TRBV27 and TRBJ2-6, with D maybe TRBD1 (5 bases). The germline V gene has CDR1 MNHEY and CDR2 SMNVEV (reference sequence). CDR3 length equals 17 residues. The ends were cut back, 3 bases at V and 0 bases at J, with 12 bases in the middle. The CDR3 spells CASSFGHFRSGANVLTF. DNA of the CDR3: TGTGCCAGCAGTTTCGGACATTTTCGCTCTGGGGCCAACGTCCTGACTTTC.

In this sample, this clone turned up a few times. The chain couples TRBV10-3 to TRBJ2-6; no reliable D call. Deletions cut 5 bases from V and 0 bases from J, with 8 bases between. The CDR3 is made up of 15 amino acids. The germline CDR1 and CDR2 sequences are ENHRY and SYGVKD. The CDR3 nucleotides are TGTGCCATCAGTCGGCAGATCTCTGGGGCCAACGTCCTGACTTTC. Amino acid sequence: CAISRQISGANVLTF.

This chain links TRBV14 with TRBJ1-2; D is unresolved. CDR3 length: 16 amino acids. Trimming pared 0 bases from V and 4 bases from J, leaving 15 bases between. In germline, CDR1 is SGHDN, CDR2 FVKESK. The CDR3 DNA reads TGTGCCAGCAGCCAAGATTGGGCCGCCCCCAGCTATGGCTACACCTTC. Translation: CASSQDWAAPSYGYTF.

The sample holds a few counts of this clone. The chain carries TRBV30 and TRBJ2-2, with TRBD1 matching over 10 bases. CDR3 length equals 16 residues. The V segment lost 4 bases and the J segment 3 bases; nucleotides outside the gene matches: 8. Germline V gene lookup returns CDR1 GTSNPN and CDR2 SVGIG (reference sequence). The CDR3 nucleotides read TGTGCCTGGATCCTCCGGGACAGGGGATACACCGGGGAGCTGTTTTTT. This translates into CAWILRDRGYTGELFF. Looking up the rest from reference TRBV30 and TRBJ2-2 gives the full variable domain: SQTIHQWPATLVQPVGSPLSLECTVEGTSNPNLYWYRQAAGRGLQLLFYSVGIGQISSEVPQNLSASRPQDRQFILSSKKLLLSDSGFYLCAWILRDRGYTGELFFGEGSRLTVL.

This clone has only a few counts. The chain uses TRBV7-9 and TRBJ2-5; D gene unclear. This CDR3 region has 14 residues. Germline V CDR1 and CDR2: SEHNR, FQNEAQ (reference sequence). V lost 5 bases, J lost 4 bases, and 14 bases lay in between. The CDR3 nucleotides are TGTGCCAGCAGCCCTCCGAATATTGCAGAGACCCAGTACTTC. Translated: CASSPPNIAETQYF.

This clone was seen only a few times. This chain joins TRBV7-9 and TRBJ2-5; a weak D match, TRBD2 (5 bases). CDR1 is SEHNR, CDR2 FQNEAQ, per germline (reference sequence). The CDR3 is 15 residues long. The V gene lost 4 bases and the J gene lost 5 bases, with 17 bases spanning the gap. This chain's CDR3 is CASSSDYRRRETQYF. CDR3 bases: TGTGCCAGCAGCTCCGACTATCGGCGCCGGGAGACCCAGTACTTC.

The rearrangement joins TRBV6-6 to TRBJ1-5, with 7 nucleotides matching TRBD1. CDR3 length equals 13 residues. Unmatched junction bases numbered 7, after V lost 4 bases and J lost 10 bases. Germline CDR1 MNHNY, CDR2 SVGAGI (reference sequence). In DNA form, the CDR3 reads TGTGCCAGCAGTTTAACAGGGGAGCAACCCCAGCATTTT. Translating it yields CASSLTGEQPQHF.